These T cell receptor beta chains were read from a single sample in a study of blood T cell repertoires in COVID-19. Clones were sequenced by immunoSEQ multiplex PCR, and TCRdb holds only the in-frame ones, with some missing. This sample has around 94,000 clones, with roughly nine tenths found just once. The sequencing sample was made of peripheral blood. All receptors come from a man over 45 with active COVID-19. Each CDR3 is given with its conserved first and last residue. D genes are given only for firm matches. Expanded clones are given a class, and other clones once, few, many or no size at all.

j_call,v_call,clone_size,d_call,cdr3_nt,cdr3_aa
TRBJ2-2,TRBV18,.,TRBD1,TGTGCCAGCTCACTGGGACAGGCGGAGCTGTTTTTT,CASSLGQAELFF
TRBJ2-1,TRBV5-1,.,TRBD1,TGCGCCAGCAGCTTGGCCCGAAGACAGGGTTTTGATGAGCAGTTCTTC,CASSLARRQGFDEQFF
TRBJ2-5,TRBV4-3,.,TRBD2,TGCGCCAGCAGGACGAGTAGTCGGGGTGAGCGGGGGGGCCAAGAGACCCAGTACTTC,CASRTSSRGERGGQETQYF
TRBJ2-1,TRBV14,.,.,TGTGCCAGCAGCCAAGTCCCCAGTGAGCAGTTCTTC,CASSQVPSEQFF
TRBJ2-7,TRBV18,.,TRBD1,TGTGCCAGCTCACCGGACAGGGGGAGCTACGAGCAGTACTTC,CASSPDRGSYEQYF
TRBJ2-6,TRBV19,.,.,TGTGCCAGTCTGGGGGCGTCGGCTGGGGCCAACGTCCTGACTTTC,CASLGASAGANVLTF
TRBJ2-7,TRBV5-1,.,.,TGCGCCAGCAGGTTAGAAAGCCTCTACGAGCAGTACTTC,CASRLESLYEQYF
TRBJ2-7,TRBV7-2,.,.,TGTGCCAGCAGCTTAGCCAGGGGCTACGAGCAGTACTTC,CASSLARGYEQYF
TRBJ1-5,TRBV6-5,few,.,TGTGCCAGCAGACCTGGCGGGGGAAGCAATCAGCCCCAGCATTTT,CASRPGGGSNQPQHF
TRBJ1-4,TRBV5-6,.,.,TGTGCCAGCAGCCCAAGGGACATTCGGGAAAAACTGTTTTTT,CASSPRDIREKLFF
TRBJ1-6,TRBV18,.,.,TGTGCCAGCTCACCCGCGGGGAATTCACCCCTCCACTTT,CASSPAGNSPLHF
TRBJ2-7,TRBV24-1,.,.,TGTGCCACCAGTGCCGCGGGGTTTGACGAGCAGTACTTC,CATSAAGFDEQYF
TRBJ1-1,TRBV5-4,.,TRBD1,TGTGCCAGCAGCTGGGGGGACAGGGGAAACACTGAAGCTTTCTTT,CASSWGDRGNTEAFF
TRBJ1-2,TRBV5-6,.,.,TGTGCCAGCAGCCTTTACGGGGGGCAGCATGGCTACACCTTC,CASSLYGGQHGYTF
TRBJ2-5,TRBV6-5,once,TRBD1,TGTGCCAGCAGTTTCGACAGGGTGGGGGAGACCCAGTACTTC,CASSFDRVGETQYF
TRBJ1-1,TRBV3-1/TRBV3-2,.,.,TGTGCCAGCAGCCAGGTAGAGGTAGCGGACACTGAAGCTTTCTTT,CASSQVEVADTEAFF
TRBJ1-4,TRBV5-5,.,TRBD1,TGTGCCAGCAGCTGGGCCGGGACAGGGGTTGAAAAACTGTTTTTT,CASSWAGTGVEKLFF
TRBJ2-2,TRBV19,.,TRBD2,TGTGCCAGTTGGAAGACTAGCGGGGGAGTCGGCGGGGAGCTGTTTTTT,CASWKTSGGVGGELFF
TRBJ1-1,TRBV27,.,.,TGTGCCAGCAGCCGACCGGGACACCCGAAGACTGAAGCTTTCTTT,CASSRPGHPKTEAFF
TRBJ2-3,TRBV2,.,TRBD1,TGTGCCAGCATTGAACAGGGGGCGGAAACAGATACGCAGTATTTT,CASIEQGAETDTQYF
TRBJ2-2,TRBV5-4,.,TRBD2,TGTGCCAGCAGCCCTGGTGGCGGGGGGGCACATGTGGAGCTGTTTTTT,CASSPGGGGAHVELFF
TRBJ2-5,TRBV5-1,.,.,TGCGCCAGCAGCCGGGGGCGCGGGGGTCAAGAGACCCAGTACTTC,CASSRGRGGQETQYF
TRBJ1-2,TRBV3-1/TRBV3-2,few,.,TGTGCCAGTCGACACGAGAACTATGGCTACACCTTC,CASRHENYGYTF
TRBJ2-7,TRBV2,.,TRBD2,TGTGCCAGCAGTGTTCAGCGGGGGTACGAGCAGTACTTC,CASSVQRGYEQYF
TRBJ1-2,TRBV7-2,.,.,TGTGCCAGCAGGGGCGCTTCGGACAGCAACTATGGCTACACCTTC,CASRGASDSNYGYTF
TRBJ2-5,TRBV10-3,.,TRBD1,TGTGCCATCAGTGAGTTTAGGGACAGGGGGCTGGAGACCCAGTACTTC,CAISEFRDRGLETQYF
TRBJ2-7,TRBV18,once,TRBD1,TGTGCCAGCTCACAACAGGGGGGTTACGAGCAGTACTTC,CASSQQGGYEQYF
TRBJ1-2,TRBV7-2,.,.,TGTGCCAGCAGCTTAAATCGGGGGGACTATGGCTACACCTTC,CASSLNRGDYGYTF
TRBJ2-1,TRBV15,.,.,TGTGCCACCAGCAGAGCCCTGGACAGTTACAATGATCAGTTCTTC,CATSRALDSYNDQFF
TRBJ2-2,TRBV15,.,TRBD1,TGTGCCACCAGCCGGGACAGACTAACGAACACCGGGGAGCTGTTTTTT,CATSRDRLTNTGELFF
TRBJ2-2,TRBV21-1,.,.,TGTGCCAGCAGCACCGCGGGGGGCCCGGACGCCGGGGAGCTGTTTTTT,CASSTAGGPDAGELFF
TRBJ2-2,TRBV9,.,.,TGTGCCAGCAGCGTAGTTGAGGGTATAGGGGAGCTGTTTTTT,CASSVVEGIGELFF
TRBJ1-2,TRBV7-2,.,TRBD1,TGTGCCAGCAGCTTATTCTCTGGAGAAACGACAGGGAAGGATGGCTACACCTTC,CASSLFSGETTGKDGYTF
TRBJ1-2,TRBV4-3,.,TRBD1,TGCGCCAGCAGCCAATCATTCGGGACAGGGTCCTCTGGCTACACCTTC,CASSQSFGTGSSGYTF
TRBJ2-4,TRBV3-1/TRBV3-2,.,.,TGTGCCAGCAGCTGTTACTCTCCCATTTGCAAAAAAAACATTCAGTACTTC,CASSCYSPICKKNIQYF
TRBJ2-6,TRBV25-1,once,TRBD2,TGTGCCAGCAGTCGAGCGGGGGGCCCTGGGGCCAACGTCCTGACTTTC,CASSRAGGPGANVLTF
TRBJ2-1,TRBV27,.,.,TGTGCCAGCAGTTTAGCGGGGACCTCCTACAATGAGCAGTTCTTC,CASSLAGTSYNEQFF
TRBJ2-7,TRBV7-2,.,TRBD2,TGTGCCAGCAGCTTAGAGGGCAGTAGCGGGGGTTACGAGCAGTACTTC,CASSLEGSSGGYEQYF
TRBJ2-5,TRBV6-2/TRBV6-3,.,.,TGTGCCAGCAGTTACTCGGGACTTAGAAAAGAGACCCAGTACTTC,CASSYSGLRKETQYF
TRBJ2-7,TRBV19,.,.,TGTGCCAGTAGTAAGAACTACATATCCTCCGAGCAGTACTTC,CASSKNYISSEQYF